These 20 T cell receptor beta chains share one sample of origin, sequenced in a study of blood T cell repertoires in COVID-19 (dated by TCRdb to 2018 to 2020). The protocol used for the library was the immunoSEQ multiplex PCR assay. TCRdb re-hosts the immuneACCESS table, in-frame sequences only. Its copies lack some clones; in the studies checked, an unresolved V gene accounts for under half of them, and the cause for the rest is not known. The sample has roughly 150,000 clones on record, around 80% of them singletons. The ten largest clones capture around 8.4% of the sample. The sample taken for sequencing was peripheral blood. The receptors derive from an elderly woman with active or convalescent COVID-19.

The chain has TRBV6-2 or TRBV6-3 and TRBJ1-1, with a tentative D call TRBD1 (6 bases). Trimming removed 1 base from V and 0 bases from J, with 12 bases in between. The CDR3 spans 16 residues. CDR1 and CDR2 (germline): MNHEY, SVGEGT. CDR3 protein: CASSYLIGGLNTEAFF. CDR3 coding DNA: TGTGCCAGCAGTTACTTAATTGGGGGCTTGAACACTGAAGCTTTCTTT.

A few counts support this clone. The chain is built from TRBV11-3 and TRBJ2-7; 8 positions match TRBD1. The CDR3 covers 13 residues. The junction had 4 bases not matched to a gene; V was cut back by 7 bases and J by 2 bases. CDR1 is SGHNT, CDR2 YENEEA, per germline. The CDR3 sequence: CASTMDRAYEQYF. DNA of the CDR3: TGTGCCAGCACCATGGACAGGGCCTACGAGCAGTACTTC.

The CDR3 protein is CASSELGGGEQYF. The CDR3 coding sequence is TGTGCCAGCAGCGAGTTAGGAGGCGGAGAGCAGTACTTC. This chain links TRBV5-4 with TRBJ2-7, with D possibly being TRBD2 (5 bases). The CDR3 runs to 13 residues. CDR1 and CDR2 (germline): SGHNT, YYREEE (reference sequence). The V gene lost 4 bases and the J gene lost 7 bases, with 15 bases spanning the gap.

The chain combines TRBV29-1 with TRBJ1-1; no reliable D call. Germline lookup yields CDR1 SQVTM and CDR2 ANQGSEA. This CDR3 has 13 amino acids. Trimming left V 4 bases short and J 4 bases short, with 13 bases between. The CDR3 DNA sequence: TGCAGCGTTGGTATCGGCGGGAGCACTGAAGCTTTCTTT. Protein: CSVGIGGSTEAFF.

The chain employs TRBV14 and TRBJ2-7; 10 nucleotides match TRBD2. V gave up 0 bases and J gave up 1 base; unmatched junction bases: 6. The CDR3 extends over 17 amino acids. Germline values: CDR1 SGHDN, CDR2 FVKESK. The CDR3 here is CASSQELAGLPSYEQYF. The CDR3 DNA sequence: TGTGCCAGCAGCCAAGAACTAGCGGGGTTACCATCCTACGAGCAGTACTTC.

This chain uses TRBV9 with TRBJ1-4; maybe TRBD1 (5 bases). CDR1 SGDLS and CDR2 YYNGEE come from the germline V gene. The CDR3 has 15 residues. The V end lost 2 bases, the J end lost 1 base, and 9 bases lay between the germline ends. The CDR3 protein is CASSVGGRTNEKLFF. The CDR3 bases are TGTGCCAGCAGCGTTGGGGGGAGAACTAATGAAAAACTGTTTTTT.

The CDR3 DNA is TGTGCCAGTAGCACAGGTTTCAATGAGCAGTTCTTC. Translated: CASSTGFNEQFF. The gene calls are TRBV19 and TRBJ2-1; D is possibly TRBD1 (5 bases). This CDR3 has 12 residues. Germline CDR1 reads LNHDA; CDR2 reads SQIVND (reference sequence). V lost 6 bases and J lost 6, with 9 bases in between.

This clone was detected once. The chain combines TRBV5-1 with TRBJ2-5; no clear D. This CDR3 spans 13 amino acids. Trimming left V 6 bases short and J 3 bases short, with 12 bases between. Germline CDR1 and CDR2: SGHRS and YFSETQ. DNA for the CDR3: TGCGCCAGCAATAGTTATGTTGAAGAGACCCAGTACTTC. Its protein is CASNSYVEETQYF.

The sample holds many counts of this clone. This chain joins TRBV7-9 and TRBJ1-6; no clear D gene. This CDR3 contains 15 residues. Germline values: CDR1 SEHNR, CDR2 FQNEAQ (reference sequence). The V end lost 2 bases, the J end lost 10 bases, and 15 bases lay between the germline ends. CDR3 sequence: CASSLSGIARSPLHF. The CDR3 region has the DNA TGTGCCAGCAGCTTAAGTGGCATCGCGAGGTCACCCCTCCACTTT.

The genes are TRBV19 and TRBJ1-2; 7 positions match TRBD1. The CDR3 length is 17 residues. The germline V gene has CDR1 LNHDA and CDR2 SQIVND (reference sequence). V gave up 6 bases and J gave up 0 bases; unmatched junction bases: 13. Here the CDR3 reads CASRLTGQEISNYGYTF. The CDR3 DNA follows: TGTGCCAGTAGACTGACAGGACAGGAGATATCTAACTATGGCTACACCTTC.

J is TRBJ1-3 and V is TRBV11-1; no reliable D call. The CDR3 runs 14 residues. The V end lost 8 bases, the J end lost 2 bases, and 13 bases lay between the germline ends. The germline V gene has CDR1 SGHAT and CDR2 FQDESV (reference sequence). The CDR3 DNA sequence: TGTGCCAGCTCGACAACCGTAACTGGAAACACCATATATTTT. It specifies CASSTTVTGNTIYF.

The rearrangement joins TRBV3-1 (or the pseudogene TRBV3-2) to TRBJ1-5; 10 nucleotides match TRBD1. V trimming: 1 base; J trimming: 4 bases; junction bases outside the gene matches: 7. The germline CDR1 and CDR2 sequences are LGHDT and YNNKEL (reference sequence). The CDR3 length is 17 residues. DNA for the CDR3: TGTGCCAGCAGCCAAGGGCGGGGGACAGGGGCTAATCAGCCCCAGCATTTT. Its translation is CASSQGRGTGANQPQHF.

The gene calls are TRBV7-9 and TRBJ1-5; 7 bases are a match to TRBD1. CDR1 is SEHNR, CDR2 FQNEAQ, per germline (reference sequence). V shed 4 bases and J 0 bases; nucleotides not matched to a gene: 9. This CDR3 has 17 residues. The CDR3 sequence: CASSSGQLGSSNQPQHF. CDR3 bases: TGTGCCAGCAGCTCGGGACAGCTGGGGTCTAGCAATCAGCCCCAGCATTTT.

The chain recombines TRBV6-1 with TRBJ2-5, with TRBD2 matching over 13 bases. The CDR3 runs 15 residues. The germline CDR1 and CDR2 sequences are MNHNS and SASEGT. Trimming at V came to 3 bases and at J to 5 bases, leaving 3 bases not matched to a gene. CDR3 sequence: CASSDGLAGVETQYF. Here the CDR3 DNA reads TGTGCCAGCAGTGATGGACTAGCGGGGGTTGAGACCCAGTACTTC.

The chain carries TRBV6-2 or TRBV6-3 and TRBJ1-5; D ambiguous. Trimming took off 0 bases at V and 4 bases at J, with 10 bases between the two ends. The CDR3 runs 15 residues. CDR1 and CDR2 (germline): MNHEY, SVGEGT. In DNA form, the CDR3 reads TGTGCCAGCAGTTACTCGGGCAGGATAAATCAGCCCCAGCATTTT. Its protein product is CASSYSGRINQPQHF.

In the case of this clone: This could be a read error, since a much larger clone is one nucleotide away. V is TRBV12-3 or TRBV12-4 and J is TRBJ1-2; D uncertain. With 7 bases removed from V and 0 bases from J, the gap between germline ends came to 6 bases. The CDR3 consists of 12 residues. The CDR3 is CASMRANYGYTF. In nucleotides, the CDR3 is TGTGCCAGCATGAGAGCTAACTATGGCTACACCTTC.

The chain uses TRBV5-1 and TRBJ2-5, with TRBD1 as a possible D gene (6 bases). The germline gives CDR1 SGHRS, CDR2 YFSETQ. The CDR3 spans 14 residues. Trimming cost V 4 bases and J 1 base, with 11 bases left between them. The CDR3 here is CASSAGTSQETQYF. CDR3 DNA: TGCGCCAGCAGCGCCGGGACATCCCAAGAGACCCAGTACTTC.

The J gene is TRBJ1-2, the V gene TRBV29-1; 7 bases fit TRBD1. CDR3 length: 12 residues. With V trimmed by 5 bases and J by 3 bases, 3 bases remained unmatched. Germline V CDR1 and CDR2: SQVTM, ANQGSEA. CDR3 sequence reads: CSVTTGDYGYTF. The DNA of the CDR3 is TGCAGCGTTACTACAGGGGACTATGGCTACACCTTC.

The chain recombines TRBV3-1 (or the pseudogene TRBV3-2) with TRBJ1-2, with 8 bases identical to TRBD1. Germline CDR1 is LGHDT and CDR2 is YNNKEL (reference sequence). V shed 4 bases and J 12 bases; nucleotides not matched to a gene: 7. This CDR3 is built from 12 residues. CDR3 DNA sequence: TGTGCCAGCAGCCCCGGGACAGGTATCCACACCTTC. It specifies CASSPGTGIHTF.

The chain couples TRBV4-1 to TRBJ2-7; D might be TRBD2 (6 bases). CDR1 and CDR2 (germline): MGHRA, YSYEKL. Deletions cut 0 bases from V and 0 bases from J, with 9 bases between. This CDR3 has 15 residues. The CDR3 region is CASSQDNGGSYEQYF. DNA of the CDR3: TGCGCCAGCAGCCAAGATAACGGGGGCTCCTACGAGCAGTACTTC.